Presented here are 18 T cell receptor beta chains from one specimen sequenced in a study of OX40 agonist ivuxolimab in advanced cancers. Data came from immunoSEQ multiplex PCR; TCRdb stores just in-frame clones and leaves some out. This sample yields about 21,000 clones, of which approximately 81% are seen a single time; around two fifths belongs to the top ten. Specimen: CD4+ or CD8+ T cells sorted from blood, collected in a trial of the OX40 agonist ivuxolimab. These receptors were taken from an adult with an advanced solid tumor such as melanoma, head and neck, liver or kidney cancer.

The J gene is TRBJ2-5, the V gene TRBV7-9, with 9 positions matching TRBD1. Germline assignment: CDR1 SEHNR and CDR2 FQNEAQ (reference sequence). V shed 6 bases, J shed 2 bases, and the junction held 7 bases outside the gene matches. There are 15 residues in the CDR3. This CDR3 reads CASSHPGQGQETQYF. The CDR3 DNA follows: TGTGCCAGCAGTCACCCCGGACAGGGGCAAGAGACCCAGTACTTC.

The chain employs TRBV7-8 and TRBJ2-3, with unresolved D. Germline V lookup: CDR1 SGHVS, CDR2 FQNEAQ. The CDR3 has 13 residues. Trimming left V 4 bases short and J 6 bases short, with 11 bases between. The DNA of the CDR3 is TGTGCCAGCAGCTACGGTACCTCGGATACGCAGTATTTT. The encoded protein is CASSYGTSDTQYF.

J is TRBJ2-7 and V is TRBV11-3, with 12 nucleotides matching TRBD2. J lost 3 bases, V lost 6 bases, and 3 bases had no gene match. Germline V gene lookup returns CDR1 SGHNT and CDR2 YENEEA. The CDR3 is 14 amino acids. The CDR3 coding sequence is TGTGCCAGCAGGACTAGCGGGGGATACTACGAGCAGTACTTC. Protein product: CASRTSGGYYEQYF.

The V and J genes are TRBV5-1 and TRBJ2-5; 10 bases align to TRBD2. J gave up 1 base and V 0 bases, and 3 bases lay outside the gene matches. This CDR3 spans 16 amino acids. CDR1 is SGHRS, CDR2 YFSETQ, per germline. CDR3 in amino acids: CASSLGERGGQETQYF. CDR3 DNA: TGCGCCAGCAGCTTGGGCGAGCGGGGGGGCCAAGAGACCCAGTACTTC.

The V call is TRBV25-1, the J call TRBJ2-7, with D possibly matching TRBD1 (6 bases). Trimming left V 3 bases short and J 6 bases short, with 12 bases between. Germline assignment: CDR1 MGHDK and CDR2 SYGVNS. The CDR3 spans 13 residues. The CDR3 is CASSDGVGGEQYF. The CDR3 DNA reads as TGTGCCAGCAGTGATGGGGTAGGGGGCGAGCAGTACTTC.

V and J are TRBV5-4 and TRBJ2-7; a possible D gene is TRBD2 (5 bases). Trimming shortened V by 4 bases and J by 5 bases, and 10 bases separated the two germline ends. Germline CDR1 SGHNT, CDR2 YYREEE (reference sequence). The length of the CDR3 is 12 residues. Written as DNA, the CDR3 is TGTGCCAGCAGCCTGGAGAGGGACGAGCAGTACTTC. Its protein product is CASSLERDEQYF.

As to this clone: The junction departs from germline at one end; a sequencing error may be responsible. The chain uses TRBV7-9 and TRBJ2-1; D unclear. The CDR3 spans 13 residues. Germline V gene lookup returns CDR1 SEHNR and CDR2 FQNEAQ (reference sequence). The CDR3: CASRSPLDKEQFF. The CDR3 nucleotides are TGTGCCAGCAGGTCCCCGTTAGACAAGGAGCAGTTCTTC.

This sequence joins TRBV15 and TRBJ2-7; D ambiguous. CDR3 length equals 16 residues. The V end lost 0 bases, the J end lost 0 bases, and 12 bases lay between the germline ends. Germline lookup yields CDR1 LNHNV and CDR2 YYDKDF (reference sequence). The CDR3 coding sequence is TGTGCCACCAGCAGAGATCTCGGCACGGACTCCTACGAGCAGTACTTC. This gives the protein CATSRDLGTDSYEQYF.

The J gene is TRBJ1-6, the V gene TRBV5-5; D gene uncertain. V shed 4 bases and J shed 4 bases, with 18 bases lying between them. The CDR3 consists of 17 residues. Germline assignment: CDR1 SGHKS and CDR2 YYEKEE (reference sequence). For the CDR3, the DNA is TGTGCCAGCAGCCTCCGGGTAGATTTTGGTTATAATTCACCCCTCCACTTT. It yields the protein CASSLRVDFGYNSPLHF.

The chain is built from TRBV29-1 and TRBJ1-2; D remains unclear. The CDR3 runs 15 residues. The germline V and J ends were trimmed by 4 bases and 0 bases, with 15 bases remaining between them. CDR1 SQVTM and CDR2 ANQGSEA come from the germline V gene. As DNA, the CDR3 is TGCAGCGTTGTCGGGCTGCCGGAGGCTAACTATGGCTACACCTTC. Residues: CSVVGLPEANYGYTF.

Only a few counts were recorded for this clone. The V and J genes are TRBV27 and TRBJ2-7; D uncertain. The length of the CDR3 is 15 residues. V was shortened by 6 bases and J by 5 bases, with 20 bases between the two germline ends. Germline V gene sequence: CDR1 MNHEY, CDR2 SMNVEV (reference sequence). The CDR3 region has the DNA TGTGCCAGCAGCTTGGGTACCGGGTTTAGCAACGAGCAGTACTTC. Protein sequence: CASSLGTGFSNEQYF.

CDR3 DNA sequence: TGTGCCAGCTCACTTGGACTAGGGGTGGAGACCCAGTACTTC. As protein: CASSLGLGVETQYF. The V and J genes are TRBV27 and TRBJ2-5; 7 nucleotides match TRBD2. CDR3 size: 14 residues. Germline V gene sequence: CDR1 MNHEY, CDR2 SMNVEV (reference sequence). V shed 8 bases, J shed 5 bases, and the junction held 11 bases outside the gene matches.

This clone appeared a few times. The chain is built from TRBV4-2 and TRBJ2-7; D might be TRBD1 (6 bases). Germline CDR1 reads LGHNA; CDR2 reads YNFKEQ. The CDR3 consists of 15 residues. Trimming removed 1 base from V and 0 bases from J, with 10 bases in between. This CDR3 reads CASSQGEDSSYEQYF. DNA of the CDR3: TGTGCCAGCAGCCAAGGAGAGGACAGCTCCTACGAGCAGTACTTC.

The chain is built from TRBV14 and TRBJ1-2; maybe TRBD1 (6 bases). Germline V gene sequence: CDR1 SGHDN, CDR2 FVKESK. The CDR3 has 16 amino acids. V shed 4 bases and J shed 6 bases, with 21 bases lying between them. The DNA of the CDR3 is TGTGCCAGCAGCCCTCGACGGGGGCGCGTGACAGATGGCTACACCTTC. Translating gives CASSPRRGRVTDGYTF.

The chain joins TRBV4-1 to TRBJ2-7, with D tentatively TRBD1 (7 bases). V was clipped by 5 bases and J by 3 bases, with 17 bases between them. The CDR3 is 15 amino acids. The germline CDR1 and CDR2 sequences are MGHRA and YSYEKL. The CDR3 nucleotides read TGCGCCAGCAGCGTAACCTCAGGGGGAGGCTACGAGCAGTACTTC. It yields the protein CASSVTSGGGYEQYF.

The V and J genes are TRBV7-2 and TRBJ2-1; D is undetermined. Germline loops: CDR1 SGHTA, CDR2 FQGNSA. The CDR3 sequence is 13 residues long. Trimming cost V 8 bases and J 4 bases, with 12 bases left between them. Written as DNA, the CDR3 is TGTGCCAGCGCCACGCGCGTTTACAATGAGCAGTTCTTC. Its translation is CASATRVYNEQFF.

The chain recombines TRBV11-2 with TRBJ1-3; 10 nucleotides agree with TRBD1. Trimming cost V 5 bases and J 0 bases; bases outside gene matches: 7. The CDR3 loop spans 17 amino acids. Germline CDR1 and CDR2: SGHAT and FQNNGV. As DNA, the CDR3 is TGTGCCAGCAGCCCAACAGGACAGGGGGTCTCTGGAAACACCATATATTTT. Translated: CASSPTGQGVSGNTIYF.

This clone was recorded once. The rearrangement joins TRBV6-5 to TRBJ1-1, with 12 positions matching TRBD1. Trimming removed 5 bases from V and 10 bases from J; junction bases left unmatched: 5. This CDR3 has 13 amino acids. The germline gives CDR1 MNHEY, CDR2 SVGAGI. The CDR3 DNA follows: TGTGCCAGCAGTCCGGGACAGGGGGCCGCAGCTTTCTTT. Translated: CASSPGQGAAAFF.